Sequencing of this T cell receptor (beta chain) was carried out in a study of response to subunit inactivated influenza vaccine. This CDR3 spans 15 amino acids. V lost 4 bases and J lost 0; bases outside the gene matches: 3. CDR1 is DFQATT and CDR2 is SNEGSKA in the germline V gene (reference sequence). TCRdb processed the RT-PCR reads anew with MiXCR; each CDR3 protein has one entry. Found here are around 520,000 distinct CDR3 sequences, 12% of them singletons; the top ten hold roughly 10%. This receptor was obtained from a man in his fifties who received an inactivated influenza vaccine. The specimen was PBMCs from blood, collected on the day of vaccination. This chain links TRBV20-1 with TRBJ2-5, with TRBD2 identical over 12 bases. The CDR3 region is CSAKGLAGHQETQYF. The DNA of the CDR3 is TGCAGTGCTAAGGGACTAGCGGGCCACCAAGAGACCCAGTACTTC.